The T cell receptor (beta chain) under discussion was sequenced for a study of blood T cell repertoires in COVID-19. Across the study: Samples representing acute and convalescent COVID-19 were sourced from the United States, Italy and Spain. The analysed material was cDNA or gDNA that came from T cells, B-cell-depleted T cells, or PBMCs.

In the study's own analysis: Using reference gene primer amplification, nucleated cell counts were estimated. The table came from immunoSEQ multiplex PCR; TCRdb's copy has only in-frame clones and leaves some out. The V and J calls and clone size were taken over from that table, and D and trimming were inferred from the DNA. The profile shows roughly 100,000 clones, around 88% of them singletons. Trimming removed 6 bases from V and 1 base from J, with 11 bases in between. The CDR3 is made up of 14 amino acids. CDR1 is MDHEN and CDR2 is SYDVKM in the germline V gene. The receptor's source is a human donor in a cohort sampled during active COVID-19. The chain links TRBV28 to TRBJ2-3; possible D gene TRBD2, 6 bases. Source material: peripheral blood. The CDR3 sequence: CASRNGGGTDTQYF. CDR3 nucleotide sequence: TGTGCCAGCAGGAACGGAGGGGGCACAGATACGCAGTATTTT.